A selection of T cell receptor beta chains follows, all from one sample in a study of shared clonotypes between healthy human individuals. Using immunoSEQ multiplex PCR, the repertoire was profiled, and TCRdb retains in-frame clones only, with some absent. The sample records about 100,000 clones, around 64% being singletons. The sample consisted of memory CD8+ T cells sorted from blood. The receptor source for this set is a woman in her 30s in good health. Each CDR3 is given with its conserved first and last residue.

TRBJ2-1	TRBV7-2	CASSLASDLDEQFF
TRBJ2-3	TRBV4-1	CASSQDLTRADTQYF
TRBJ2-1	TRBV29-1	CSVEEEAGNEQFF
TRBJ1-3	TRBV19	CASSIFPGRGNTIYF
TRBJ2-1	TRBV30	CAWSVPREGNEQFF
TRBJ2-7	TRBV27	CASSPSSWEREPSYEQYF
TRBJ1-2	TRBV29-1	CSATSVGPSYGYTF
TRBJ2-7	TRBV6-1	CASTVDRGIGEQYF
TRBJ1-3	TRBV14	CASTPWGSGNTIYF
TRBJ2-2	TRBV6-1	CASSETEIGELFF
TRBJ1-1	TRBV27	CASSLLGARTSNTEAFF
TRBJ1-6	TRBV6-4	CASSTGLENSPLHF
TRBJ2-6	TRBV7-2	CASSSPLGLVSGANVLTF
TRBJ2-3	TRBV5-1	CASSLAQGPSTDTQYF
TRBJ1-2	TRBV4-1	CASSQVLGSFYGYTF
TRBJ2-1	TRBV2	CASTATTASPYNEQFF
TRBJ2-1	TRBV5-1	CASRRDRERYNEQFF
TRBJ1-4	TRBV11-2	CASSPRTGKVATNEKLFF
TRBJ2-7	TRBV7-9	CASSHWNRGDEQYF
TRBJ1-4	TRBV6-1	CASSGRENEKLFF
TRBJ1-2	TRBV7-8	CASSLEIAGDYGYTF
TRBJ2-6	TRBV6-5	CASSYGSSGANVLTF
TRBJ2-1	TRBV27	CASSLTSTNNEQFF